The present entry profiles one T cell receptor beta chain with its context. Its matching antigen is unknown. The protocol was immunoSEQ multiplex PCR, while the TCRdb copy is restricted to in-frame clones and leaves out a portion. The sample includes about 240,000 clones, around 86% of them seen just once. The entry originates in a study of cytomegalovirus exposure and HLA in healthy donors. Study conclusions and caveats: Among TCR sequences, most were rare, though some public TCRs appeared in many donors. Reports showed the classifier diagnosing cytomegalovirus status with high specificity and sensitivity. Specificity of a few CMV-associated chains for CMV antigens was verified in vitro. According to the study, 150 to 200 TCR beta chains were cytomegalovirus-associated.

Trimming took off 1 base at V and 6 bases at J, with 17 bases between the two ends. The germline V gene has CDR1 KGHSH and CDR2 LQKENI. The CDR3 covers 16 residues. The clonotype was recovered from a woman aged 25-40 years in good health and CMV-seropositive. Sequences were obtained from PBMCs. The genes are TRBV18 and TRBJ2-3; D is perhaps TRBD2 (6 bases). This CDR3 is CASSPQEGVLVDTQYF. In nucleotides, the CDR3 is TGTGCCAGCTCACCACAGGAGGGAGTATTAGTGGATACGCAGTATTTT.